The 21 T cell receptor beta chains below come from one sample, sequenced in a study of T-cell memory formation after mild COVID-19. TCRdb reprocessed the 5' RACE reads via MiXCR and lists one record per CDR3 protein. The sample includes some 290,000 distinct CDR3 sequences, around 16% of them seen just once. Sequenced: PBMCs or a T cell subset sorted from them (not recorded which). Receptors originate from a man between 18 and 29 years old who had mild COVID-19 (a few samples of this study predate the infection). Cell type and time point are not known.

The sample holds many counts of this clonotype. The chain combines TRBV20-1 with TRBJ2-7, with 11 bases that match TRBD2. This CDR3 has 14 amino acids. V shed 6 bases, J shed 3 bases, and the junction held 7 bases outside the gene matches. Germline CDR1 is DFQATT and CDR2 is SNEGSKA (reference sequence). The CDR3 nucleotides are TGCAGTGCGGCTAGCGGGGGGCCGCTCTACGAGCAGTACTTC. Its protein is CSAASGGPLYEQYF.

The chain is built from TRBV9 and TRBJ1-1; TRBD1 agrees at 7 bases. The germline V gene encodes CDR1 SGDLS and CDR2 YYNGEE. With 4 bases clipped from V and 4 bases from J, the junction kept 7 bases outside the gene matches. The CDR3 spans 14 residues. CDR3 nucleotides: TGTGCCAGCAGCCTTACAGGGGTTCGCACTGAAGCTTTCTTT. This codes for CASSLTGVRTEAFF.

In its sample, this clonotype was seen a few times. This chain joins TRBV3-1 and TRBJ1-5; no definite D call. The germline gives CDR1 LGHDT, CDR2 YNNKEL (reference sequence). V lost 5 bases and J 3 bases, leaving 8 bases between the germline ends. The CDR3 runs to 13 residues. The CDR3: CASSDGLNQPQHF. CDR3 coding DNA: TGTGCCAGCAGCGATGGGCTCAATCAGCCCCAGCATTTT.

The sample holds many counts of this clonotype. This chain joins TRBV29-1 and TRBJ1-2; D gene uncertain. Trimming cost V 7 bases and J 6 bases, with 15 bases left between them. Germline V gene lookup returns CDR1 SQVTM and CDR2 ANQGSEA. This CDR3 comprises 12 residues. CDR3 sequence reads: CSAPDGDHGYTF. As DNA, the CDR3 is TGCAGCGCCCCGGACGGCGATCATGGCTACACCTTC.

The sample holds a few counts of this clonotype. The chain is built from TRBV27 and TRBJ2-3; TRBD2 matches at 12 bases. The J segment lost 3 bases and the V segment lost 6 bases, leaving 4 bases of the junction unmatched. CDR1 and CDR2 (germline): MNHEY, SMNVEV (reference sequence). The CDR3 extends over 15 amino acids. The DNA of the CDR3 is TGTGCCAGCAGGTCTAGCGGGGGGGCAACAGATACGCAGTATTTT. This encodes CASRSSGGATDTQYF.

This clonotype was picked up a small number of times. The chain is built from TRBV28 and TRBJ2-3, with D possibly being TRBD1 (7 bases). CDR3 size: 12 residues. V was shortened by 8 bases and J by 6 bases, with 12 bases between the two germline ends. From germline, CDR1 is MDHEN and CDR2 SYDVKM. CDR3 residues: CASAQGRDTQYF. In DNA form, the CDR3 reads TGTGCCAGCGCACAGGGGAGGGATACGCAGTATTTT.

V gene TRBV12-3 or TRBV12-4 combines with J gene TRBJ2-7, with 10 bases fitting TRBD1. Trimming removed 4 bases from V and 6 bases from J; junction bases left unmatched: 12. The CDR3 runs 16 residues. The CDR3 protein is CASSSSPGQGFIEQYV. In DNA, the CDR3 is TGTGCCAGCAGTTCCTCCCCGGGACAGGGGTTTATCGAGCAGTACGTC.

The chain recombines TRBV5-1 with TRBJ2-1; D gene ambiguous. There are 13 residues in the CDR3. V gave up 4 bases and J gave up 10 bases, with 15 bases separating them. Germline V gene lookup returns CDR1 SGHRS and CDR2 YFSETQ. In DNA form, the CDR3 reads TGCGCCAGCAGCCCCAATCCACACGAGGAGCAGTTCTTC. Translation gives CASSPNPHEEQFF. The complete variable domain, with remaining parts taken from reference TRBV5-1 and TRBJ2-1, reads KAGVTQTPRYLIKTRGQQVTLSCSPISGHRSVSWYQQTPGQGLQFLFEYFSETQRNKGNFPGRFSGRQFSNSRSEMNVSTLELGDSALYLCASSPNPHEEQFFGPGTRLTVL.

This clonotype appeared a few times. The J gene is TRBJ1-1, the V gene TRBV5-1, with D possibly TRBD1 on 5 matching bases. Trimming took off 2 bases at V and 8 bases at J, with 13 bases between the two ends. In germline, CDR1 is SGHRS, CDR2 YFSETQ. CDR3 size: 13 residues. In nucleotides, the CDR3 is TGCGCCAGCAGCTTACAATCCCGGGGGGAAGCTTTCTTT. This gives the protein CASSLQSRGEAFF. Together with reference TRBV5-1 and TRBJ1-1, the CDR3 gives the full variable domain: KAGVTQTPRYLIKTRGQQVTLSCSPISGHRSVSWYQQTPGQGLQFLFEYFSETQRNKGNFPGRFSGRQFSNSRSEMNVSTLELGDSALYLCASSLQSRGEAFFGQGTRLTVV.

V is TRBV13 and J is TRBJ2-1, with 9 bases that match TRBD2. CDR1 is PRHDT and CDR2 is FYEKMQ in the germline V gene (reference sequence). J lost 5 bases, V lost 1 base, and 15 bases had no gene match. The CDR3 loop spans 19 amino acids. The DNA of the CDR3 is TGTGCCAGCAGCTTAGAGTTTGCGGGGGGGCCCTGGGCCCACAATGAGCAGTTCTTC. Amino acids: CASSLEFAGGPWAHNEQFF. The entire variable domain, with the rest obtained from reference TRBV13 and TRBJ2-1, is as follows: AAGVIQSPRHLIKEKRETATLKCYPIPRHDTVYWYQQGPGQDPQFLISFYEKMQSDKGSIPDRFSAQQFSDYHSELNMSSLELGDSALYFCASSLEFAGGPWAHNEQFFGPGTRLTVL.

This clonotype came up a few times. The rearrangement links TRBV7-2 to TRBJ2-7; 8 bases line up with TRBD1. CDR3 length: 13 residues. With 4 bases clipped from V and 6 bases from J, the junction kept 5 bases outside the gene matches. The germline gives CDR1 SGHTA, CDR2 FQGNSA. This CDR3 is CASSSGQGTEQYF. The CDR3 DNA reads TGTGCCAGCAGCTCTGGACAGGGTACCGAGCAGTACTTC.

V gene TRBV7-9 combines with J gene TRBJ2-5; D might be TRBD1 (6 bases). Per germline, CDR1 SEHNR and CDR2 FQNEAQ (reference sequence). V lost 4 bases, J lost 1 base, and 10 bases lay in between. The CDR3 spans 14 residues. The CDR3: CASSSWTAQETQYF. CDR3 DNA sequence: TGTGCCAGCAGCTCCTGGACAGCCCAAGAGACCCAGTACTTC.

This clonotype has ten or more counts. V and J are TRBV7-2 and TRBJ2-5; D assignment may be TRBD1 or TRBD2 (5 bases each). CDR1 is SGHTA and CDR2 is FQGNSA in the germline V gene. Between the trimmed V and J ends, which lost 5 bases and 5 bases, there was a span of 9 bases. This CDR3 region has 12 residues. The CDR3 nucleotides read TGTGCCAGCAGCCTGGGGGTGGAGACCCAGTACTTC. It encodes CASSLGVETQYF.

This sequence joins TRBV21-1 and TRBJ1-1; no check of the table's D call, TRBD1, against the DNA was made. TRBV21-1 is flagged as a pseudogene. CDR3 length: 14 residues. The CDR3 region has the DNA TGTGCCAGCAGCAAATCACAGGGCGACACTGAAGCTTTCTTT. Its protein product is CASSKSQGDTEAFF.

This clonotype was counted at least ten times. This chain joins TRBV7-6 and TRBJ2-3; D unclear. This CDR3 has 13 residues. Germline V gene data show CDR1 as SGHVS and CDR2 as FNYEAQ. V shed 5 bases and J shed 0 bases, with 6 bases lying between them. The CDR3 DNA reads TGTGCCAGCAGCCAGGACAGCACAGATACGCAGTATTTT. It yields the protein CASSQDSTDTQYF.

V and J are TRBV18 and TRBJ2-5; D possibly corresponds to TRBD2 (6 bases). The CDR3 loop spans 14 amino acids. The germline V and J ends were trimmed by 1 base and 2 bases, with 8 bases remaining between them. Per germline, CDR1 KGHSH and CDR2 LQKENI. The CDR3 region is CASSPRAGQETQYF. In DNA form, the CDR3 reads TGTGCCAGCTCACCACGGGCGGGACAAGAGACCCAGTACTTC.

The table lists this clonotype with a few counts. The chain joins TRBV6-2 or TRBV6-3 to TRBJ2-7, with 8 bases fitting TRBD1. The CDR3 totals 11 residues. After removal of 8 bases from V and 6 bases from J, the junction contained 3 bases not matched to a gene. Germline-derived CDR1 and CDR2 are MNHEY and SVGEGT. The CDR3 here is CASSTGGEQYV. The DNA for the CDR3 is TGTGCCAGCTCCACAGGGGGCGAGCAGTACGTC.

The chain couples TRBV11-2 to TRBJ1-1; D unresolved. This CDR3 region has 12 residues. Trimming removed 5 bases at V and 3 bases at J, with 7 bases between. CDR1 is SGHAT, CDR2 FQNNGV, per germline. In nucleotides, the CDR3 is TGTGCCAGCAGCCCCCTCTACACTGAAGCTTTCTTT. Protein: CASSPLYTEAFF.

The table lists this clonotype with a few counts. The chain joins TRBV3-1 to TRBJ2-1, with 12 bases aligning to TRBD1. The CDR3 loop spans 15 amino acids. The germline gives CDR1 LGHDT, CDR2 YNNKEL (reference sequence). V lost 3 bases to trimming and J lost 4 bases; unmatched junction nucleotides: 1. The CDR3 nucleotides are TGTGCCAGCAGCCAGGGACAGGGGGCGTACAATGAGCAGTTCTTC. Protein: CASSQGQGAYNEQFF.

V and J are TRBV7-9 and TRBJ1-2; 11 bases match TRBD1. The V gene's germline CDR1 is SEHNR and CDR2 FQNEAQ (reference sequence). The trim removed 4 bases at V and 8 bases at J, leaving 3 bases unmatched. The CDR3 is made up of 13 amino acids. CDR3 bases: TGTGCCAGCAGCTGGGACAGGGGGGTCGGCTACACCTTC. Its protein is CASSWDRGVGYTF.

This sequence joins TRBV20-1 and TRBJ2-5, with TRBD2 identical over 8 bases. The CDR3 has 14 amino acids. The V gene's germline CDR1 is DFQATT and CDR2 SNEGSKA (reference sequence). V gave up 1 base and J gave up 4 bases; unmatched junction bases: 5. Here the CDR3 reads CSARAGGAGETQYF. CDR3 nucleotide sequence: TGCAGTGCTAGAGCCGGGGGGGCCGGAGAGACCCAGTACTTC.